This TCR beta chain was retrieved from a study of T cells in Graves' hyperthyroidism and ophthalmopathy. CDR1 is KGHDR and CDR2 is SFDVKD in the germline V gene. The CDR3 spans 14 residues. The V end lost 3 bases, the J end lost 4 bases, and 11 bases lay between the germline ends. Uncontrolled infection, other autoimmune disease, pregnancy or lactation barred patients from enrollment. Orbital computed tomography and thyroid ultrasound, together with serum TRAb and thyroxine and clinical symptoms, were used for diagnoses. Concerning this clonotype itself: Its target is not known.

RNA transcripts gave rise to amplified TCR beta CDR3 regions. In the first-round RT-PCR of the TCR CDR3, the HTBI primer set was used. TCRdb reprocessed the multiplex PCR reads via MiXCR and lists one record per CDR3 protein. The repertoire holds 600,000 or so distinct CDR3 sequences, with around 42% as singletons. General study points: Model-based prediction identified ophthalmopathy a median 6.5 months prior to its onset.

The chain is built from TRBV24-1 and TRBJ2-5, with D perhaps matching TRBD1 or TRBD2 (5 bases each). Sequenced material: peripheral blood or thyroid tissue (not recorded which). This receptor was identified in a woman under 30 with Graves' hyperthyroidism. The CDR3 protein is CATSDGTFGETQYF. The CDR3 DNA is TGTGCCACCAGTGATGGGACCTTCGGAGAGACCCAGTACTTC.